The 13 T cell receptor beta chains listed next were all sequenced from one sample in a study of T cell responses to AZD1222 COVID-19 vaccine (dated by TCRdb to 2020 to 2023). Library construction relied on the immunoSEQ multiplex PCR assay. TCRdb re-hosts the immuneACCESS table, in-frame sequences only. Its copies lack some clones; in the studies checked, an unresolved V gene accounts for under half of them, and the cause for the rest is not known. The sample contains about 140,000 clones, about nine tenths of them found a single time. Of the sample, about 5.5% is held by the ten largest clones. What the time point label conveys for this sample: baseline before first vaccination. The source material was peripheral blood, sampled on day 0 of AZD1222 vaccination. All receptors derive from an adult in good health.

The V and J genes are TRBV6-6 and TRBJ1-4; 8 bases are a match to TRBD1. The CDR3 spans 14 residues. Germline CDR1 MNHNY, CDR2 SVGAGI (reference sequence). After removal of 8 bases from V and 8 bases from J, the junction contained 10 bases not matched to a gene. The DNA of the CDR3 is TGTGCCAGCCTCTTAGACAGGGGTGGCGAAAAACTGTTTTTT. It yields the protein CASLLDRGGEKLFF.

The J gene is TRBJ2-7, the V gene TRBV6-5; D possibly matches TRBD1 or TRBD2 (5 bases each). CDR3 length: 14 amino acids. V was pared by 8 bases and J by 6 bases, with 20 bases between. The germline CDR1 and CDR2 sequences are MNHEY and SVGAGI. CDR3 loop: CASPREGPPSEQYF. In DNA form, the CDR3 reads TGTGCCAGCCCCAGAGAGGGACCACCCTCCGAGCAGTACTTC.

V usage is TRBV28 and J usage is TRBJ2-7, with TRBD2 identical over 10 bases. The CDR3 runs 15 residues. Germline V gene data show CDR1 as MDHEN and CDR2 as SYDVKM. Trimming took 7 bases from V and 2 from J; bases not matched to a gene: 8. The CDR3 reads CASNTFSGRAYEQYF. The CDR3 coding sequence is TGTGCCAGCAACACTTTCAGCGGGAGGGCCTACGAGCAGTACTTC.

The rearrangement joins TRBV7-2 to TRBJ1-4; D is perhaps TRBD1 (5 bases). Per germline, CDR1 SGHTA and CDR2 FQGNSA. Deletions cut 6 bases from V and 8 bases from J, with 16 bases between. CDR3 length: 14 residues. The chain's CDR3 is CASSEGLLGEKLFF. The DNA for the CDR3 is TGTGCCAGCAGTGAGGGACTACTCGGCGAAAAACTGTTTTTT.

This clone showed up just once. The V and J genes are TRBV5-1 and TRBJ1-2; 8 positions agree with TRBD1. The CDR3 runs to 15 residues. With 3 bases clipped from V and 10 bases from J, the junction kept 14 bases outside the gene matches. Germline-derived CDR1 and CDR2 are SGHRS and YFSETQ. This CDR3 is CASSSRTGKITNYTF. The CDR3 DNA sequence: TGCGCCAGCAGCTCACGGACAGGGAAAATAACCAACTACACCTTC.

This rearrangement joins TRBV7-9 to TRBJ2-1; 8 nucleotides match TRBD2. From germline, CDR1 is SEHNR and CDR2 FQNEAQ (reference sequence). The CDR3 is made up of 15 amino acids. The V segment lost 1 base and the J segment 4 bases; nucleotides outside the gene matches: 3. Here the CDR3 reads CASSLESGGYNEQFF. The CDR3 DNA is TGTGCCAGCAGCTTAGAAAGCGGGGGATACAATGAGCAGTTCTTC.

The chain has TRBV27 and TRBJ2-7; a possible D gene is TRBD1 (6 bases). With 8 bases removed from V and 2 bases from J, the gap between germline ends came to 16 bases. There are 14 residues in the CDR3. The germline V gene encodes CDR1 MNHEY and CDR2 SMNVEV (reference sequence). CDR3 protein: CASLQGLGTYEQYF. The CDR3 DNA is TGTGCCAGCCTTCAGGGGCTAGGAACCTACGAGCAGTACTTC.

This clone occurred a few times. The DNA of the CDR3 is TGTGCTAGTGGTTTGGGATCAGGACAGTCAAACTATGGCTACACCTTC. It is translated as CASGLGSGQSNYGYTF. This chain joins TRBV12-5 and TRBJ1-2, with a possible D match to TRBD1 (6 bases). Deletions cut 1 base from V and 2 bases from J, with 14 bases between. Germline CDR1 and CDR2: LGHNT and FRNRAP. The CDR3 runs 16 residues.

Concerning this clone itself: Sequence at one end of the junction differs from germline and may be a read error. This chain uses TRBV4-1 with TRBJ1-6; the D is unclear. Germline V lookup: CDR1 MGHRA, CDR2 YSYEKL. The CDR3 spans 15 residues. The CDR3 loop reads CASTQVYRNNSPLHF. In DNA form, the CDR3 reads TGCGCCAGCACCCAAGTATACCGTAATAATTCACCCCTCCACTTT.

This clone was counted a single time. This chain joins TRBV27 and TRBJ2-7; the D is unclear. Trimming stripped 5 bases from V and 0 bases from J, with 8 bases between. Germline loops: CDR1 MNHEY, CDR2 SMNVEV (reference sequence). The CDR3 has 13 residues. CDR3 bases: TGTGCCAGCAGTCCCTACCTCTCCTACGAGCAGTACTTC. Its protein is CASSPYLSYEQYF.

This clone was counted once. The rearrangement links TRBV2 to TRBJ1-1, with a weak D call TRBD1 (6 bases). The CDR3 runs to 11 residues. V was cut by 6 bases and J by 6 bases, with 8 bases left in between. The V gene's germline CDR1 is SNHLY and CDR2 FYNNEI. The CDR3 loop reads CASRQGSEAFF. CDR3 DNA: TGTGCCAGCAGACAGGGTTCTGAAGCTTTCTTT.

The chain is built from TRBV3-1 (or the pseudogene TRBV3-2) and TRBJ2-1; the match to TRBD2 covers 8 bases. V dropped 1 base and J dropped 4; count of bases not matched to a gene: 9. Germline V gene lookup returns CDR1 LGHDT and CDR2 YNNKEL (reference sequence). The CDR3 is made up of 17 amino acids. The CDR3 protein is CASSQATSGGRYNEQFF. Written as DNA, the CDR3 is TGTGCCAGCAGCCAAGCTACTTCGGGAGGGCGGTACAATGAGCAGTTCTTC.

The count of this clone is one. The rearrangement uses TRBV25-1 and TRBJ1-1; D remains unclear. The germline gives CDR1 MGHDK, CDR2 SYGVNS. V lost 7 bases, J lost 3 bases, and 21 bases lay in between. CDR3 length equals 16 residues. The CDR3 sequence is CASTVGRVSKDTEAFF. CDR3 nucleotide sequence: TGTGCCAGCACAGTGGGAAGGGTCTCAAAAGACACTGAAGCTTTCTTT.